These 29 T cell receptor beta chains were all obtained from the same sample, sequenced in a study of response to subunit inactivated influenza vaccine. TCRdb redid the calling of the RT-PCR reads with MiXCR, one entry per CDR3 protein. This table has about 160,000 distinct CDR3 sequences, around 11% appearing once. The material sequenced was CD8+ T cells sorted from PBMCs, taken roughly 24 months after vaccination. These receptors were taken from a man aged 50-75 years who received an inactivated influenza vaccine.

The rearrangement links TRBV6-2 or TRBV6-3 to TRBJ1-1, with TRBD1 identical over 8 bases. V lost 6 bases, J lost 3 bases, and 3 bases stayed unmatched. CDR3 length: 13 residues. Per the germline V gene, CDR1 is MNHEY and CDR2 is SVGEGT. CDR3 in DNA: TGTGCCAGCAGCAGGGGGCCTTACACTGAAGCTTTCTTT. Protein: CASSRGPYTEAFF.

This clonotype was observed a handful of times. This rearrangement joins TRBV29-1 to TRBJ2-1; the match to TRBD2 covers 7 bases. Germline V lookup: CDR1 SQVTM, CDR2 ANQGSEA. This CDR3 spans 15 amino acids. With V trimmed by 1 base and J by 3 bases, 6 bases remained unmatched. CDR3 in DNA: TGCAGCGTTGAAGGGCGGGAGAGGAACTACAATGAGCAGTTCTTC. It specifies CSVEGRERNYNEQFF.

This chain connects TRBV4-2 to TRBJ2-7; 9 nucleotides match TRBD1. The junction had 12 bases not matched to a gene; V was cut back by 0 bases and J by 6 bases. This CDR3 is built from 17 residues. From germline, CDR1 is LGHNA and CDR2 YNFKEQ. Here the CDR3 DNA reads TGTGCCAGCAGCCAAGAGGACTGGAGACAGGGGGGCAGCGAGCAGTACTTC. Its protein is CASSQEDWRQGGSEQYF.

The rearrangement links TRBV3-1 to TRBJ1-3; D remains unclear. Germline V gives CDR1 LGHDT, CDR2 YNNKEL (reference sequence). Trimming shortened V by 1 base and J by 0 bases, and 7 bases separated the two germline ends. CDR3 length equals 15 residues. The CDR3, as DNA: TGTGCCAGCAGCCAAGGGGCTCGCTCTGGAAACACCATATATTTT. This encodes CASSQGARSGNTIYF.

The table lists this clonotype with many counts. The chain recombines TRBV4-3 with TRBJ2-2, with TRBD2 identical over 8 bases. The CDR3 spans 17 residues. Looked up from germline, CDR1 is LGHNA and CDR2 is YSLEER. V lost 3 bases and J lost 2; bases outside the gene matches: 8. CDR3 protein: CASSHSLAGLNTGELFF. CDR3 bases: TGCGCCAGCAGCCATTCGCTAGCGGGCCTAAACACCGGGGAGCTGTTTTTT.

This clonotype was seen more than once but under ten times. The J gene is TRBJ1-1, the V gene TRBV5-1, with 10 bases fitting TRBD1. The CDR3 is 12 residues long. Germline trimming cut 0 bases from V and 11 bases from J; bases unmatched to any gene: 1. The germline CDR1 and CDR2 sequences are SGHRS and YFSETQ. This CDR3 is CASSLVGQGAFF. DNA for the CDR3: TGCGCCAGCAGCTTGGTGGGACAGGGGGCTTTCTTT.

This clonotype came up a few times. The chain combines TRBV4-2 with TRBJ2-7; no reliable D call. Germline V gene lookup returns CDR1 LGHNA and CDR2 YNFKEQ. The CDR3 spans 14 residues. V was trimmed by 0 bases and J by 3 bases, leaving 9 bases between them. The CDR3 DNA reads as TGTGCCAGCAGCCAAGATAGAAGCCTCTACGAGCAGTACTTC. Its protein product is CASSQDRSLYEQYF.

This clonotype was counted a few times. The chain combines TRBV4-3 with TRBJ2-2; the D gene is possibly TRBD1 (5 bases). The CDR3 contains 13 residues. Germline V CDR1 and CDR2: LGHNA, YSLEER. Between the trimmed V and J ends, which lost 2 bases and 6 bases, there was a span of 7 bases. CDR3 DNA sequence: TGCGCCAGCAGCCAACAGGGTCCCGGGGAGCTGTTTTTT. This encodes CASSQQGPGELFF.

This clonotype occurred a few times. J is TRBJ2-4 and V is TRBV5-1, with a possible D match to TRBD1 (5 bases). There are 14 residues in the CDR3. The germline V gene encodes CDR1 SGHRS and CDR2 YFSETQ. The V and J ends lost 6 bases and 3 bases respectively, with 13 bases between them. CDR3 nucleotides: TGCGCCAGCAAGGACCAGGGTGGCAAAAACATTCAGTACTTC. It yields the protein CASKDQGGKNIQYF.

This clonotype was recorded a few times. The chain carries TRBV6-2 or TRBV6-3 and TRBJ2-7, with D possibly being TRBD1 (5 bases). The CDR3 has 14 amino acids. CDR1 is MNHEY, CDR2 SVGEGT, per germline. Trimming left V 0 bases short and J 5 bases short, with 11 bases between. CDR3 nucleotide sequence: TGTGCCAGCAGTTACTCGTCAGGGAACCACGAGCAGTACTTC. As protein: CASSYSSGNHEQYF.

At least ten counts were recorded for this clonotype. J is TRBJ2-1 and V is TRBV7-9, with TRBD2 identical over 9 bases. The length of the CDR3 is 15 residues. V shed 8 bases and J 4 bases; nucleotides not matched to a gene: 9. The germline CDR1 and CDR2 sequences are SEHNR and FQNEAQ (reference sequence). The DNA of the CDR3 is TGTGCCAGCCGTCGGTTAGCGGGAGAATACAATGAGCAGTTCTTC. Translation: CASRRLAGEYNEQFF. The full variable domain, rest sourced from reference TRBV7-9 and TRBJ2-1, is DTGVSQNPRHKITKRGQNVTFRCDPISEHNRLYWYRQTLGQGPEFLTYFQNEAQLEKSRLLSDRFSAERPKGSFSTLEIQRTEQGDSAMYLCASRRLAGEYNEQFFGPGTRLTVL.

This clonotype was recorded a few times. The CDR3 reads CASSHWASLSKNIQYF. CDR3 DNA sequence: TGTGCCAGCAGCCATTGGGCTAGCCTGTCCAAAAACATTCAGTACTTC. J is TRBJ2-4 and V is TRBV3-1; D possibly corresponds to TRBD2 (5 bases). The CDR3 is 16 residues long. Between the trimmed V and J ends, which lost 3 bases and 2 bases, there was a span of 14 bases. Germline V gene data show CDR1 as LGHDT and CDR2 as YNNKEL (reference sequence).

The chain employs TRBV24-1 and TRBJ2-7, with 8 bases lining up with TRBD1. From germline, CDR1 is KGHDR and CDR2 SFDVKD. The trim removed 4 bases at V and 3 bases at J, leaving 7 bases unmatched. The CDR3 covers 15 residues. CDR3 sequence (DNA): TGTGCCACCAGTGACCCCGGACAGGGAGACTACGAGCAGTACTTC. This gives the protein CATSDPGQGDYEQYF.

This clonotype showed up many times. The CDR3 loop reads CASSGGFFGILENEQFF. The CDR3, as DNA: TGCGCCAGCAGCGGAGGGTTCTTTGGAATTTTGGAGAATGAGCAGTTCTTC. This chain uses TRBV4-3 with TRBJ2-1, with D tentatively TRBD2 (6 bases). The germline gives CDR1 LGHNA, CDR2 YSLEER. This CDR3 has 17 amino acids. V was shortened by 5 bases and J by 7 bases, with 24 bases between the two germline ends.

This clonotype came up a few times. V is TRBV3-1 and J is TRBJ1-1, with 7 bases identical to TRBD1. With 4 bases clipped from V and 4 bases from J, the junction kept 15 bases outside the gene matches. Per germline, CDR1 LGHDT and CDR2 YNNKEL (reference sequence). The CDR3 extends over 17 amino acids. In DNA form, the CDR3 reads TGTGCCAGCAGCCGCACCTCCTATACAGGGGTGTCCACTGAAGCTTTCTTT. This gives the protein CASSRTSYTGVSTEAFF.

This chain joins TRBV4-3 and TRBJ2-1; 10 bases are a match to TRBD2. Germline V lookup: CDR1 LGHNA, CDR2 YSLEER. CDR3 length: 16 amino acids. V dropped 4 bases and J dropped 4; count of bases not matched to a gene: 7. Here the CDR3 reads CASSPARTSGYNEQFF. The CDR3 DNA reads TGCGCCAGCAGCCCGGCCCGGACTAGCGGTTACAATGAGCAGTTCTTC.

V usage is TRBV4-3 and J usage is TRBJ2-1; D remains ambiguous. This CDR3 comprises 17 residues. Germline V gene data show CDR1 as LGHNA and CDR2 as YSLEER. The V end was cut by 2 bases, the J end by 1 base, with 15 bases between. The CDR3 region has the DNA TGCGCCAGCAGCCAAAGGGCTGAATGGCTGTCCTACAATGAGCAGTTCTTC. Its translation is CASSQRAEWLSYNEQFF.

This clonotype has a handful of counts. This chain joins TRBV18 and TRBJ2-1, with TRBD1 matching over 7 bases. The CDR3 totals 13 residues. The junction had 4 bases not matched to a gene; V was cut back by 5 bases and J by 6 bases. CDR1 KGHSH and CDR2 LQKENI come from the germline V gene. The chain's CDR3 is CASSSGQANEQFF. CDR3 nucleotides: TGTGCCAGCTCATCCGGACAGGCCAATGAGCAGTTCTTC.

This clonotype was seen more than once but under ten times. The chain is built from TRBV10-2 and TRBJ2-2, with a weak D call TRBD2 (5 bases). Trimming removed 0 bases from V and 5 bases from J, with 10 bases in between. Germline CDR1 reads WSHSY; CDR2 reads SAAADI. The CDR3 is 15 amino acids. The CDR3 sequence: CASSESTSGTGELFF. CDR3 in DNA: TGCGCCAGCAGTGAGTCGACGTCGGGGACCGGGGAGCTGTTTTTT.

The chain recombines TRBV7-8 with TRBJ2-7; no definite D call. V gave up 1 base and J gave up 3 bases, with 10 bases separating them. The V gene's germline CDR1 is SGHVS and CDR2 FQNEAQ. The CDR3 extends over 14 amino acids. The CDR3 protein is CASSLGAGVYEQYF. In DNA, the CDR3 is TGTGCCAGCAGCTTAGGTGCTGGGGTCTACGAGCAGTACTTC.

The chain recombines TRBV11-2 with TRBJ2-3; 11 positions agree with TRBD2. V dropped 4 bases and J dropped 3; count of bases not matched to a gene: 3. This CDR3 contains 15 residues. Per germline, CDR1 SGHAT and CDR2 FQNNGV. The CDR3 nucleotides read TGTGCCAGCAGCTCTCTAGCGGGGGGTACAGATACGCAGTATTTT. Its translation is CASSSLAGGTDTQYF.

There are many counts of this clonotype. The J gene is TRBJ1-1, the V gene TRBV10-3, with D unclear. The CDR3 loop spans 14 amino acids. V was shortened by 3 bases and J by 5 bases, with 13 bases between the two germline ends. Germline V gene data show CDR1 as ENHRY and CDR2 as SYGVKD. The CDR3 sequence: CAISEGQEVTEAFF. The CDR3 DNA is TGTGCCATCAGTGAAGGCCAGGAAGTAACTGAAGCTTTCTTT.

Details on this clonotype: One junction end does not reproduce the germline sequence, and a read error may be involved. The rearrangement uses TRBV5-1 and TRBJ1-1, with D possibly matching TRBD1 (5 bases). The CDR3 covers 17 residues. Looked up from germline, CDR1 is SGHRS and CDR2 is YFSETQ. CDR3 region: CASSTHTYGGRNAEAFF. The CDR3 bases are TGCGCCAGCAGCACGCATACCTACGGGGGAAGGAACGCTGAAGCTTTCTTT.

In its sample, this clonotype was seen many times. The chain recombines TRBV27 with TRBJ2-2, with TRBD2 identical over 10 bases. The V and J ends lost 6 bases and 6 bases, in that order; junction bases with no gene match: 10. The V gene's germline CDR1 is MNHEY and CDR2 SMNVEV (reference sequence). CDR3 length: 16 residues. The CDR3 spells CASSPGGGTSAGELFF. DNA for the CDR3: TGTGCCAGCAGCCCAGGAGGTGGGACTAGCGCCGGGGAGCTGTTTTTT.

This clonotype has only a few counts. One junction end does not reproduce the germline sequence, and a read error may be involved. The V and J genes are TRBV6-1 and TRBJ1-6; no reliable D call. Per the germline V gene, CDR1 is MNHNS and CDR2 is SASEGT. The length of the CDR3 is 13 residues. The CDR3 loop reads CASTGGIRSPLHF. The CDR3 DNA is TGCGCCAGCACTGGAGGGATTAGGTCACCCCTCCACTTT.

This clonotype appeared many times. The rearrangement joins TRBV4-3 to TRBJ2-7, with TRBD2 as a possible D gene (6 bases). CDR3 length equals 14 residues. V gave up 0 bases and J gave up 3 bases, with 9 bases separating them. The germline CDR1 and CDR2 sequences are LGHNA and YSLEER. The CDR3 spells CASSQEEGHYEQYF. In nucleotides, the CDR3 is TGCGCCAGCAGCCAAGAGGAGGGCCACTACGAGCAGTACTTC.

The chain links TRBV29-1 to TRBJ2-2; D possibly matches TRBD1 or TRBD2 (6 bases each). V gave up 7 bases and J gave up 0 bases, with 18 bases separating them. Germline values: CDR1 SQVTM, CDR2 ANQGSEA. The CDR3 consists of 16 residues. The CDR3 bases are TGCAGCGCCTTGGAGGGGGTGGGAGCGAACACCGGGGAGCTGTTTTTT. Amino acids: CSALEGVGANTGELFF.

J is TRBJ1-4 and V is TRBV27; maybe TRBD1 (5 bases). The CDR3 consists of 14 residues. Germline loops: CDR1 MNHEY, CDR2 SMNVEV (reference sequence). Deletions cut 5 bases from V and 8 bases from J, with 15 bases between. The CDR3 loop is CASSPLGGGEKLFF. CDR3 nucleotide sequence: TGTGCCAGCAGTCCCCTGGGGGGTGGCGAAAAACTGTTTTTT.

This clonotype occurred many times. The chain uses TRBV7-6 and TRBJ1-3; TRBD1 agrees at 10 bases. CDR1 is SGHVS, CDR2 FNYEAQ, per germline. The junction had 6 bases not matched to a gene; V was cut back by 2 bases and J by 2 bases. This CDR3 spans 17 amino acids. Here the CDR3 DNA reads TGTGCCAGCAGCTTAAGACCGGGACAGGGGCCTGGAAACACCATATATTTT. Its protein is CASSLRPGQGPGNTIYF.